These 8 T cell receptor beta chains came from one sample sequenced in a study of identifying expanded T cells in peripheral blood. The assay was immunoSEQ multiplex PCR, and TCRdb's table has in-frame clones only and misses some. The data contain fewer than 65,000 clones, about 90% of them singletons. The sample comprised blood. The receptors stem from a person between 18 and 75 years old in good health.

The chain combines TRBV5-8 with TRBJ2-1; TRBD1 agrees at 7 bases. V dropped 0 bases and J dropped 6; count of bases not matched to a gene: 9. The germline CDR1 and CDR2 sequences are SGHTS and YDEGEE. This CDR3 region has 16 residues. The CDR3 protein is CASSLDETGSGNEQFF. CDR3 in DNA: TGTGCCAGCAGCTTGGACGAGACAGGGTCTGGCAATGAGCAGTTCTTC. The entire variable domain, with the rest obtained from reference TRBV5-8 and TRBJ2-1, is as follows: EAGVTQSPTHLIKTRGQQATLRCSPISGHTSVYWYQQALGLGLQFLLWYDEGEERNRGNFPPRFSGRQFPNYSSELNVNALELEDSALYLCASSLDETGSGNEQFFGPGTRLTVL.

CDR3: CASSLAGGGSSYEQYF. For the CDR3, the DNA is TGTGCCAGCAGCTTAGCAGGGGGTGGGAGCTCCTACGAGCAGTACTTC. The chain uses TRBV11-2 and TRBJ2-7; 7 bases line up with TRBD1. Germline V gives CDR1 SGHAT, CDR2 FQNNGV. This CDR3 region has 16 residues. Unmatched junction bases numbered 6, after V lost 1 base and J lost 0 bases.

The chain recombines TRBV5-1 with TRBJ2-3; D call uncertain. Trimming left V 0 bases short and J 0 bases short, with 5 bases between. Germline CDR1 SGHRS, CDR2 YFSETQ. The CDR3 is 14 residues long. CDR3 sequence: CASSLETSTDTQYF. The CDR3 coding sequence is TGCGCCAGCAGCTTGGAAACTAGCACAGATACGCAGTATTTT.

The V gene is TRBV7-9, the J gene TRBJ2-1; D is possibly TRBD1 (5 bases). V lost 5 bases to trimming and J lost 2 bases, with 16 bases between them. Germline values: CDR1 SEHNR, CDR2 FQNEAQ (reference sequence). The CDR3 has 16 amino acids. The CDR3 protein is CASSPPVGPTYNEQFF. The CDR3 nucleotides read TGTGCCAGCAGCCCCCCCGTGGGGCCAACCTACAATGAGCAGTTCTTC. Looking up the rest from reference TRBV7-9 and TRBJ2-1 gives the full variable domain: DTGVSQNPRHKITKRGQNVTFRCDPISEHNRLYWYRQTLGQGPEFLTYFQNEAQLEKSRLLSDRFSAERPKGSFSTLEIQRTEQGDSAMYLCASSPPVGPTYNEQFFGPGTRLTVL.

This chain uses TRBV5-4 with TRBJ2-2; 15 bases line up with TRBD2. The ends lost 0 bases at V and 1 base at J; junction bases unmatched: 1. CDR1 SGHNT and CDR2 YYREEE come from the germline V gene (reference sequence). The CDR3 is 18 residues long. Written as DNA, the CDR3 is TGTGCCAGCAGCTTGGGGACTAGCGGGAGGGGGAACACCGGGGAGCTGTTTTTT. Its translation is CASSLGTSGRGNTGELFF.

V is TRBV7-8 and J is TRBJ2-1, with no clear D. The V end was cut by 2 bases, the J end by 9 bases, with 5 bases between. This CDR3 spans 11 amino acids. In germline, CDR1 is SGHVS, CDR2 FQNEAQ. In DNA, the CDR3 is TGTGCCAGCAGCTTAAAAGTTGAGCAGTTCTTC. Translation: CASSLKVEQFF.

This sequence joins TRBV19 and TRBJ2-5, with 7 bases fitting TRBD1. Germline V CDR1 and CDR2: LNHDA, SQIVND (reference sequence). After removal of 7 bases from V and 2 bases from J, the junction contained 7 bases not matched to a gene. This CDR3 has 14 amino acids. Here the CDR3 DNA reads TGTGCCAGTATGAGGACAGGAAATCAAGAGACCCAGTACTTC. This encodes CASMRTGNQETQYF.

The rearrangement links TRBV30 to TRBJ2-3; D call uncertain. With 4 bases removed from V and 1 base from J, the gap between germline ends came to 15 bases. The CDR3 contains 15 residues. The germline V gene encodes CDR1 GTSNPN and CDR2 SVGIG (reference sequence). The CDR3, as DNA: TGTGCCTGGACTATCTATGGCGGAGGCACAGATACGCAGTATTTT. Protein sequence: CAWTIYGGGTDTQYF.